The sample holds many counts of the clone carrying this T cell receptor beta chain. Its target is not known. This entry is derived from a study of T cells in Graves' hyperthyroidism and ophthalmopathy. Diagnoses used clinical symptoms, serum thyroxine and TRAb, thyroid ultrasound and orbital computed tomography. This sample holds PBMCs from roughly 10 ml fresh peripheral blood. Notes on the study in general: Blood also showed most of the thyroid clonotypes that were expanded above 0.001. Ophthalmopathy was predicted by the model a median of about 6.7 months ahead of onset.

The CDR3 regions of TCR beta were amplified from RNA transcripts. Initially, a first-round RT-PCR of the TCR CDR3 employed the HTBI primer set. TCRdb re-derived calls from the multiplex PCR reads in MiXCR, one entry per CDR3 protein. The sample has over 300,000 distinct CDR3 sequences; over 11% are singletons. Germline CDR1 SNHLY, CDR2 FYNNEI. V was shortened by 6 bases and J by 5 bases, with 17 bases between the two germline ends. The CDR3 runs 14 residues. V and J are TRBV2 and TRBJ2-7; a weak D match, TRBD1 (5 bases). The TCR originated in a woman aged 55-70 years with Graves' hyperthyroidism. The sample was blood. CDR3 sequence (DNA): TGTGCCAGCAGCTACCTGGCAGGGCCCCACGAGCAGTACTTC. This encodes CASSYLAGPHEQYF.